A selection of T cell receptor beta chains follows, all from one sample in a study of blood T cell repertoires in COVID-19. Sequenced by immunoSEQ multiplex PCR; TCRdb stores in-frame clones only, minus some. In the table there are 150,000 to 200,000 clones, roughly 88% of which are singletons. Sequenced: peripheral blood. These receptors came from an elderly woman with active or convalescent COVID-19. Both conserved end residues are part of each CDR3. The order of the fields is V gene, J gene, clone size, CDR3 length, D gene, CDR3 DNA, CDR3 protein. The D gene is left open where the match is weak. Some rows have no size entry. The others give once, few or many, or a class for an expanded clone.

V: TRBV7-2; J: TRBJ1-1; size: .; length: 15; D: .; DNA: TGTGCCAGCAGCCGGTTGGGGTTAGGGGGCACTGAAGCTTTCTTT; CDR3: CASSRLGLGGTEAFF
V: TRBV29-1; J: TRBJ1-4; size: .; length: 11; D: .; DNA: TGCAGCGCCTGGACAGCCGAAAAACTGTTTTTT; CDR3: CSAWTAEKLFF
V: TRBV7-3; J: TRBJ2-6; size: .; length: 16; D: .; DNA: TGTGCCAGCAGCTTAAATTCAGGAACTGGGGCCAACGTCCTGACTTTC; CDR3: CASSLNSGTGANVLTF
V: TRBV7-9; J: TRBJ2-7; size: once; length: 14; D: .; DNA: TGTGCCAGCAGCCCCGGGGGGCGGCCCTACGAGCAGTACTTC; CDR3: CASSPGGRPYEQYF
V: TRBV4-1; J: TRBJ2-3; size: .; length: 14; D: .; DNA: TGCGCCAGCAGCCCTCCTGATCGGGTAGATACGCAGTATTTT; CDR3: CASSPPDRVDTQYF
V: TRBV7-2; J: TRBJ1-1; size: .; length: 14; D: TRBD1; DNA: TGTGCCAGCAGCCCCGGGACAGCAAACACTGAAGCTTTCTTT; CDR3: CASSPGTANTEAFF
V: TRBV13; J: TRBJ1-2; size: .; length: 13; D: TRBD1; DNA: TGTGCCAGCAGCACCGGGACAGACTATGGCTACACCTTC; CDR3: CASSTGTDYGYTF
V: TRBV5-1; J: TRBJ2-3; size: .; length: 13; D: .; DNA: TGCGCCAGCAGCTTCTCGGGTTCAGATACGCAGTATTTT; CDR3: CASSFSGSDTQYF
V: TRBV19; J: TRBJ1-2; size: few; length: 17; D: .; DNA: TGTGCCAGTGCCATGCTATCCGGCGGCGGTGCTGACTATGGCTACACCTTC; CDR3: CASAMLSGGGADYGYTF
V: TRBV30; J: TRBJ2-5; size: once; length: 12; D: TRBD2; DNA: TGTGCCTGGAGCTTGGTAGCGGGGACCCAGTACTTC; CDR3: CAWSLVAGTQYF
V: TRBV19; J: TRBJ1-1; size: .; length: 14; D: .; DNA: TGTGCCAGTAGATTGAGAGGAGATAACACTGAAGCTTTCTTT; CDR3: CASRLRGDNTEAFF
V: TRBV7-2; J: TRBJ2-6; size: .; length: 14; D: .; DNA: TGTGCCAGCAGCTCGTACTCTGGGGCCAACGTCCTGACTTTC; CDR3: CASSSYSGANVLTF
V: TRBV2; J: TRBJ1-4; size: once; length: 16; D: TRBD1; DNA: TGTGCCAGCAGGGAGGACAGGGGGACAACTAATGAAAAACTGTTTTTT; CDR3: CASREDRGTTNEKLFF
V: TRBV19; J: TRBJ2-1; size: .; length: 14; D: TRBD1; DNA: TGTGCCAGTAGTCTCAGGACAGGGAACAATGAGCAGTTCTTC; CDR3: CASSLRTGNNEQFF
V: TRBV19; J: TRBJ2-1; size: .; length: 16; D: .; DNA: TGTGCCAGTAGTATAGGGGCTAGCTTCTCCTACAATGAGCAGTTCTTC; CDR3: CASSIGASFSYNEQFF
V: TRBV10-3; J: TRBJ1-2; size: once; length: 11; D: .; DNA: TGTGCCAAGACAGTTACCTATGGCTACACCTTC; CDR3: CAKTVTYGYTF
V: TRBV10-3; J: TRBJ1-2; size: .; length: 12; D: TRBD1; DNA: TGTGCCATCAACGGACAGGCCTATGGCTACACCTTC; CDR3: CAINGQAYGYTF
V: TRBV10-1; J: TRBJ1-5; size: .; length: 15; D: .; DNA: TGCGCCAGCAGTGATGGTGGCAGGCTCAATCAGCCCCAGCATTTT; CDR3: CASSDGGRLNQPQHF
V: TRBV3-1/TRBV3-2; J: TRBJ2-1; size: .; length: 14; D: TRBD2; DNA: TGTGCCAGCAGCCAAGCACTAGCGAAGAATGAGCAGTTCTTC; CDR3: CASSQALAKNEQFF
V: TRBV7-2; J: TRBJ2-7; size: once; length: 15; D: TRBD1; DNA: TGTGCCAGCAGCTTAGCGGGACAGGTCCTCCACGAGCAGTACTTC; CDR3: CASSLAGQVLHEQYF
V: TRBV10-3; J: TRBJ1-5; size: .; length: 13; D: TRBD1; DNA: TGTGCCATCAGCCCCGGGACAGATCAGCCCCAGCATTTT; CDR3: CAISPGTDQPQHF
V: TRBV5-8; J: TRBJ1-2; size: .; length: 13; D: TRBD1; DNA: TGTGCCAGCAGCTTGGACCTAGGACAGGGGGGCACCTTC; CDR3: CASSLDLGQGGTF
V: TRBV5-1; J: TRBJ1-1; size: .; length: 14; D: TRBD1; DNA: TGCGCCAGCAGCCGGGAGGGACAGGGGGAGATAGCTTTCTTT; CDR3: CASSREGQGEIAFF
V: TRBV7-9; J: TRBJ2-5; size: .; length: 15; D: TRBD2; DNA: TGTGCCAGCAGCTTAACTAGCGGGGGGGAAGAGACCCAGTACTTC; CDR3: CASSLTSGGEETQYF
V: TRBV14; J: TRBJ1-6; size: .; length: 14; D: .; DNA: TGTGCCAGCAGCCAAGAACACACCTATTCACCCCTCCACTTT; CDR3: CASSQEHTYSPLHF
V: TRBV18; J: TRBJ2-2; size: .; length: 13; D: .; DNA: TGTGCCAGCTCCCTCCCAGGCTCCGGGGAGCTGTTTTTT; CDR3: CASSLPGSGELFF
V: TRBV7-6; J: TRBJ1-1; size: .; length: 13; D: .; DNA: TGTGCCAGCAGCTTGGGACAATTCACTGAAGCTTTCTTT; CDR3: CASSLGQFTEAFF
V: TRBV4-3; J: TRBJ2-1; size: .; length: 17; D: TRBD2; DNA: TGCGCCAGCAGCCAAGCAATAGACGGGGGGGCCTACAATGAGCAGTTCTTC; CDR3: CASSQAIDGGAYNEQFF
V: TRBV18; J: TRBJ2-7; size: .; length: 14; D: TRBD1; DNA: TGTGCCAGCTCACCAGGACAGGGACCCTACGAGCAGTACTTC; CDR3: CASSPGQGPYEQYF
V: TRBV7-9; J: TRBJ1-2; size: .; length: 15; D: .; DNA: TGTGCCAGCAGCTTAGGGGACACCTTAAACTATGGCTACACCTTC; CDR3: CASSLGDTLNYGYTF
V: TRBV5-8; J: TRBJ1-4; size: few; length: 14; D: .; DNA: TGTGCCAGCAGCTTTATCCAGGGTGGTGAAAAACTGTTTTTT; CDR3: CASSFIQGGEKLFF
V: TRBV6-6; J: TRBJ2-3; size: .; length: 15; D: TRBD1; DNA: TGTGCCAGCAGTTACGGGGACAGGGGCACAGATACGCAGTATTTT; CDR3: CASSYGDRGTDTQYF
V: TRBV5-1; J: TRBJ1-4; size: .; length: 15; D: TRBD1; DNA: TGCGCCAGCAGCGATACCGGGACAGCTAATGAAAAACTGTTTTTT; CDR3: CASSDTGTANEKLFF
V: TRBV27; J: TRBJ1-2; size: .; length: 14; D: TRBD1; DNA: TGTGCCAGCAGTTTGGGGGGACAGGGGAACGGCTACACCTTC; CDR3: CASSLGGQGNGYTF
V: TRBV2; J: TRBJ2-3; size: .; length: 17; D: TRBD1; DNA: TGTGCCAGCTGGCTCGAGGAAGTGACAGGGGGCGTAGATACGCAGTATTTT; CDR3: CASWLEEVTGGVDTQYF
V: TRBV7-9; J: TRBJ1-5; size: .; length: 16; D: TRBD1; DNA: TGTGCCAGCAGCCCGGGGGACAGGGGGGGCAATCAGCCCCAGCATTTT; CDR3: CASSPGDRGGNQPQHF
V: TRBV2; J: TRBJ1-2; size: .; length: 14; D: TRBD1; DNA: TGTGCCAGCAGCGGGGGACAGCTAAACTATGGCTACACCTTC; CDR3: CASSGGQLNYGYTF
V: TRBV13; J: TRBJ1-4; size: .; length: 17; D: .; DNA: TGTGCCAGCAGCACCCGGACGGGAGGTGCAACTAATGAAAAACTGTTTTTT; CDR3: CASSTRTGGATNEKLFF
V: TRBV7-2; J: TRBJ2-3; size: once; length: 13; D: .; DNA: TGTGCCAGCAGCTTTACTAGCAAGGATACGCAGTATTTT; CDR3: CASSFTSKDTQYF
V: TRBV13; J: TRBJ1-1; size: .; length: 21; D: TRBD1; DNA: TGTGCCAGCAGCTTAGGCCGATCCCGGGACAGGGGGAGGAGATACATGACTGAAGCTTTCTTT; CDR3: CASSLGRSRDRGRRYMTEAFF
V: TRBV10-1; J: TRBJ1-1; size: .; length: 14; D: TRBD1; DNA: TGCGCCAGCATCGCATCGATTACAGGGGCTGAAGCTTTCTTT; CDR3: CASIASITGAEAFF
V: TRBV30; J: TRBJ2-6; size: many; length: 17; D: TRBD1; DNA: TGTGCCTGGAGTAAAAGCCTGACAGGGGCCGGGGCCAACGTCCTGACTTTC; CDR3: CAWSKSLTGAGANVLTF
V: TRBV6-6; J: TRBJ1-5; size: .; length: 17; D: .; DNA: TGTGCCAGCACTCGGAGTGGGGCATCGAGAAGCAATCAGCCCCAGCATTTT; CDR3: CASTRSGASRSNQPQHF
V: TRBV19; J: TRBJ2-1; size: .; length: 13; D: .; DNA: TGTGCCAGTAGTCACCGACAGTACAATGAGCAGTTCTTC; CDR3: CASSHRQYNEQFF
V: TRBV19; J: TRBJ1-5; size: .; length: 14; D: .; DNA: TGTGCCAGTAGTACCATAGAGGGAGTCCAGCCCCAGCATTTT; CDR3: CASSTIEGVQPQHF
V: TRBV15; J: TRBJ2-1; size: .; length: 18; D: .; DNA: TGTGCCACCAGCCCCCGGCAGGGGACCCCGGTGTCCTACAATGAGCAGTTCTTC; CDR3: CATSPRQGTPVSYNEQFF
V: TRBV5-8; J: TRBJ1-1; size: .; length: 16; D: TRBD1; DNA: TGTGCCAGCAGCGGCTGGACAGGGGTGTTGAACACTGAAGCTTTCTTT; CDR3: CASSGWTGVLNTEAFF
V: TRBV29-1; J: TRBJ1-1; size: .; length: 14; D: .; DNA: TGCAGCGTTGCCGCAGCACAGATGAACACTGAAGCTTTCTTT; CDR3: CSVAAAQMNTEAFF
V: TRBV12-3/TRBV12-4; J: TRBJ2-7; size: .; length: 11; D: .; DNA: TGTGCCAGCAGTTCGTACTACGAGCAGTACTTC; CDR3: CASSSYYEQYF
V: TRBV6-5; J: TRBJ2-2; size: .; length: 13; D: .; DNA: TGTGCCAGCAGTTACCAGATCACCGGGGAGCTGTTTTTT; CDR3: CASSYQITGELFF
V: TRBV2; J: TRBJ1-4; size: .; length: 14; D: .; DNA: TGTGCCCCGGGAGGGGCCGCAACTAATGAAAAACTGTTTTTT; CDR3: CAPGGAATNEKLFF